Listed here are 27 T cell receptor beta chains from one sample, sequenced in a study of blood T cell repertoires in COVID-19. Measured with immunoSEQ multiplex PCR; TCRdb has only the in-frame clones, and not every one. Of 250,000 to 350,000 clones listed, around 89% are singletons. Sequencing used peripheral blood. These receptors were collected from a woman aged 55-69 years with acute or convalescent COVID-19.

The CDR3 protein is CASSEERQGFGQPQHF. The CDR3 bases are TGTGCCAGCAGTGAAGAACGACAGGGATTCGGGCAGCCCCAGCATTTT. The chain combines TRBV2 with TRBJ1-5; 7 bases align to TRBD1. J gave up 7 bases and V 1 base, and 10 bases lay outside the gene matches. Germline V gene sequence: CDR1 SNHLY, CDR2 FYNNEI. This CDR3 has 16 amino acids.

This clone showed up just once. The chain combines TRBV29-1 with TRBJ1-5; 10 nucleotides align to TRBD1. Germline loops: CDR1 SQVTM, CDR2 ANQGSEA. CDR3 size: 15 residues. Trimming at V came to 6 bases and at J to 1 base, leaving 6 bases not matched to a gene. The CDR3 DNA sequence: TGCAGCGTAGGGACAGGGGTCGTAAGCAATCAGCCCCAGCATTTT. It encodes CSVGTGVVSNQPQHF.

The chain uses TRBV7-6 and TRBJ2-5, with TRBD1 matching 12 bases. The trim removed 3 bases at V and 1 base at J, leaving 3 bases unmatched. Germline CDR1 is SGHVS and CDR2 is FNYEAQ. The CDR3 is 16 residues long. The CDR3 bases are TGTGCCAGCAGCTTTGGGGACAGGGGGCCCCAAGAGACCCAGTACTTC. As protein: CASSFGDRGPQETQYF.

The chain carries TRBV27 and TRBJ2-2; perhaps TRBD1 as D (6 bases). The ends were cut back, 6 bases at V and 1 base at J, with 9 bases in the middle. CDR1 and CDR2 from the germline V gene are MNHEY and SMNVEV (reference sequence). CDR3 length: 14 amino acids. This CDR3 reads CASRLGQNTGELFF. Written as DNA, the CDR3 is TGTGCCAGCAGGTTGGGACAGAACACCGGGGAGCTGTTTTTT.

The chain recombines TRBV2 with TRBJ2-2; TRBD1 matches 8 bases. CDR3 length equals 16 residues. The J segment lost 4 bases and the V segment lost 5 bases, leaving 9 bases of the junction unmatched. Germline V gene data show CDR1 as SNHLY and CDR2 as FYNNEI. The CDR3 protein is CASSPHDRGVTGELFF. CDR3 nucleotide sequence: TGTGCCAGCAGTCCTCACGACAGGGGAGTCACCGGGGAGCTGTTTTTT. Full variable domain (outside the CDR3, taken from reference TRBV2 and TRBJ2-2): EPEVTQTPSHQVTQMGQEVILRCVPISNHLYFYWYRQILGQKVEFLVSFYNNEISEKSEIFDDQFSVERPDGSNFTLKIRSTKLEDSAMYFCASSPHDRGVTGELFFGEGSRLTVL.

This clone was detected only once. This chain links TRBV10-3 with TRBJ1-1, with D perhaps matching TRBD1 (6 bases). The CDR3 contains 13 residues. V was pared by 3 bases and J by 5 bases, with 10 bases between. Germline-derived CDR1 and CDR2 are ENHRY and SYGVKD. Here the CDR3 reads CAISDQGGTEAFF. The CDR3, as DNA: TGTGCCATCAGTGATCAAGGGGGAACTGAAGCTTTCTTT.

The chain uses TRBV27 and TRBJ1-2, with 8 bases matching TRBD1. The germline V gene has CDR1 MNHEY and CDR2 SMNVEV (reference sequence). The CDR3 contains 14 residues. V was clipped by 5 bases and J by 8 bases; unmatched bases: 10. CDR3 amino acids: CASSVTQGAEGYTF. As DNA, the CDR3 is TGTGCCAGCAGTGTGACTCAGGGGGCTGAGGGCTACACCTTC.

This clone appeared once. This sequence joins TRBV30 and TRBJ1-2; 7 bases are a match to TRBD1. The J segment lost 3 bases and the V segment lost 4 bases, leaving 5 bases of the junction unmatched. The CDR3 sequence is 13 residues long. Per the germline V gene, CDR1 is GTSNPN and CDR2 is SVGIG (reference sequence). For the CDR3, the DNA is TGTGCCTGGACCTCTGGGACAGACTATGGCTACACCTTC. Translated: CAWTSGTDYGYTF.

This chain joins TRBV10-3 and TRBJ1-2; D gene ambiguous. The CDR3 runs 16 residues. V was pared by 3 bases and J by 4 bases, with 18 bases between. The germline V gene has CDR1 ENHRY and CDR2 SYGVKD. DNA for the CDR3: TGTGCCATCAGTGATACAGCACTTAATACTCCCTATGGCTACACCTTC. Translating gives CAISDTALNTPYGYTF.

The chain couples TRBV7-3 to TRBJ1-2; TRBD1 matches 7 bases. This CDR3 contains 13 residues. The ends lost 5 bases at V and 4 bases at J; junction bases unmatched: 4. Germline V gene lookup returns CDR1 SGHTA and CDR2 FQGTGA. CDR3 DNA sequence: TGTGCCAGCAGCGAGGGACAGTTCTATGGCTACACCTTC. It is translated as CASSEGQFYGYTF.

The rearrangement joins TRBV7-2 to TRBJ2-1, with 10 bases fitting TRBD2. The CDR3 spans 15 residues. J lost 9 bases, V lost 3 bases, and 8 bases had no gene match. CDR1 is SGHTA, CDR2 FQGNSA, per germline. The CDR3 bases are TGTGCCAGCAGCTTCGAGCGGGGGGGCCGCAGTGAGCAGTTCTTC. It encodes CASSFERGGRSEQFF.

In this sample, this clone turned up a few times. J is TRBJ2-1 and V is TRBV19; maybe TRBD2 (7 bases). Germline V CDR1 and CDR2: LNHDA, SQIVND (reference sequence). The CDR3 totals 17 residues. Trimming stripped 3 bases from V and 7 bases from J, with 22 bases between. The DNA for the CDR3 is TGTGCCAGTAGTATCCGGGGGGCTATTATGGCCTCGAATGAGCAGTTCTTC. Its translation is CASSIRGAIMASNEQFF.

This chain connects TRBV6-2 or TRBV6-3 to TRBJ1-3; TRBD1 agrees at 7 bases. The germline CDR1 and CDR2 sequences are MNHEY and SVGEGT. V gave up 4 bases and J gave up 0 bases; unmatched junction bases: 9. The CDR3 sequence is 17 residues long. The CDR3 nucleotides are TGTGCCAGCAGTTCCAGGACAGGCGCCCGCTCTGGAAACACCATATATTTT. This gives the protein CASSSRTGARSGNTIYF.

V usage is TRBV14 and J usage is TRBJ1-3, with a weak D call TRBD1 (5 bases). Germline CDR1 and CDR2: SGHDN and FVKESK. V was cut by 1 base and J by 0 bases, with 10 bases left in between. The CDR3 has 16 amino acids. This chain's CDR3 is CASSQGQHLSGNTIYF. DNA of the CDR3: TGTGCCAGCAGCCAAGGACAGCACCTCTCTGGAAACACCATATATTTT.

The chain carries TRBV6-2 or TRBV6-3 and TRBJ1-2; 9 bases agree with TRBD1. Germline CDR1 and CDR2: MNHEY and SVGEGT. This CDR3 spans 14 amino acids. The V and J ends lost 6 bases and 8 bases, in that order; junction bases with no gene match: 10. CDR3 coding DNA: TGTGCCAGCAGCCCCCGGGACAGGGTCTTAGGCTACACCTTC. Protein sequence: CASSPRDRVLGYTF.

The chain uses TRBV3-1 (or the pseudogene TRBV3-2) and TRBJ1-2, with D possibly TRBD1 on 6 matching bases. Germline assignment: CDR1 LGHDT and CDR2 YNNKEL (reference sequence). Trimming took 4 bases from V and 7 from J, leaving 13 bases between them. This CDR3 comprises 13 residues. The CDR3 sequence: CASSLGGAGGYTF. CDR3 coding DNA: TGTGCCAGCAGCCTAGGGGGGGCAGGTGGCTACACCTTC.

V gene TRBV25-1 combines with J gene TRBJ1-5, with TRBD1 matching over 8 bases. The ends lost 4 bases at V and 4 bases at J; junction bases unmatched: 3. CDR3 length equals 14 residues. Germline CDR1 and CDR2: MGHDK and SYGVNS. In nucleotides, the CDR3 is TGTGCCAGCAGTGGGGACAGGACGAATCAGCCCCAGCATTTT. Its translation is CASSGDRTNQPQHF.

The V gene is TRBV5-1, the J gene TRBJ2-3, with TRBD2 as a possible D gene (6 bases). V was cut by 7 bases and J by 1 base, with 10 bases left in between. Germline V lookup: CDR1 SGHRS, CDR2 YFSETQ. The CDR3 loop spans 13 amino acids. The CDR3 nucleotides read TGCGCCAGCGGAGGGGTCCGCACAGATACGCAGTATTTT. This translates into CASGGVRTDTQYF.

V usage is TRBV29-1 and J usage is TRBJ2-7; 7 bases align to TRBD2. Looked up from germline, CDR1 is SQVTM and CDR2 is ANQGSEA. CDR3 length: 14 amino acids. The V and J ends lost 7 bases and 2 bases, in that order; junction bases with no gene match: 11. The CDR3 sequence: CSAGVLAAPYEQYF. The CDR3 DNA reads TGCAGCGCCGGTGTGCTAGCGGCCCCCTACGAGCAGTACTTC.

The chain employs TRBV7-9 and TRBJ1-2; weak D call: TRBD1 (5 bases). The CDR3 covers 15 residues. Germline-derived CDR1 and CDR2 are SEHNR and FQNEAQ (reference sequence). Deletions cut 9 bases from V and 0 bases from J, with 17 bases between. The CDR3 loop reads CASRAGALANYGYTF. For the CDR3, the DNA is TGTGCCAGTAGGGCTGGGGCCCTAGCTAACTATGGCTACACCTTC.

The V call is TRBV7-2, the J call TRBJ1-3; the D is unclear. The length of the CDR3 is 15 residues. In germline, CDR1 is SGHTA, CDR2 FQGNSA. V lost 2 bases, J lost 2 bases, and 10 bases lay in between. CDR3 sequence (DNA): TGTGCCAGCAGCTTAACCCAAGCCACTGGAAACACCATATATTTT. Encoded protein: CASSLTQATGNTIYF.

The chain carries TRBV5-4 and TRBJ2-7; perhaps TRBD1 as D (6 bases). The ends were cut back, 3 bases at V and 0 bases at J, with 10 bases in the middle. In germline, CDR1 is SGHNT, CDR2 YYREEE (reference sequence). This CDR3 has 14 amino acids. CDR3 bases: TGTGCCAGCAGCTCGCAGGGGAACTCCTACGAGCAGTACTTC. Residues: CASSSQGNSYEQYF.

The chain couples TRBV5-4 to TRBJ1-4, with 8 bases aligning to TRBD1. The CDR3 has 16 residues. V shed 4 bases and J 5 bases; nucleotides not matched to a gene: 10. Germline CDR1 reads SGHNT; CDR2 reads YYREEE (reference sequence). The CDR3 loop reads CASSEDGTGLNEKLFF. In DNA form, the CDR3 reads TGTGCCAGCAGCGAGGACGGGACAGGACTGAATGAAAAACTGTTTTTT.

The chain has TRBV7-2 and TRBJ2-3; TRBD1 might be the D (5 bases). The germline V and J ends were trimmed by 1 base and 4 bases, with 15 bases remaining between them. The CDR3 covers 16 residues. Germline V lookup: CDR1 SGHTA, CDR2 FQGNSA. For the CDR3, the DNA is TGTGCCAGCAGCTTAGGTGGCAGGGTCGGGTCAGATACGCAGTATTTT. Amino acid sequence: CASSLGGRVGSDTQYF.

DNA of the CDR3: TGTGCCAGCAGCTTTAGCGGGACATCCTTTCACACTGAAGCTTTCTTT. Translated, it gives CASSFSGTSFHTEAFF. The chain uses TRBV7-2 and TRBJ1-1, with D tentatively TRBD1 (6 bases). The CDR3 totals 16 residues. The V end lost 3 bases, the J end lost 3 bases, and 17 bases lay between the germline ends. Germline-derived CDR1 and CDR2 are SGHTA and FQGNSA.

V gene TRBV6-2 or TRBV6-3 combines with J gene TRBJ2-2; no clear D gene. The ends were cut back, 0 bases at V and 0 bases at J, with 8 bases in the middle. Germline V gene lookup returns CDR1 MNHEY and CDR2 SVGEGT. The CDR3 is 16 residues long. The CDR3 nucleotides read TGTGCCAGCAGTTACTCCCCGGGTCCGAACACCGGGGAGCTGTTTTTT. Its protein is CASSYSPGPNTGELFF.

This clone showed up just once. The V call is TRBV18, the J call TRBJ2-1; 7 bases line up with TRBD2. Unmatched junction bases numbered 6, after V lost 4 bases and J lost 6 bases. In germline, CDR1 is KGHSH, CDR2 LQKENI. CDR3 size: 14 residues. As DNA, the CDR3 is TGTGCCAGCTCACGGGACTACGAACTCAATGAGCAGTTCTTC. The encoded protein is CASSRDYELNEQFF.